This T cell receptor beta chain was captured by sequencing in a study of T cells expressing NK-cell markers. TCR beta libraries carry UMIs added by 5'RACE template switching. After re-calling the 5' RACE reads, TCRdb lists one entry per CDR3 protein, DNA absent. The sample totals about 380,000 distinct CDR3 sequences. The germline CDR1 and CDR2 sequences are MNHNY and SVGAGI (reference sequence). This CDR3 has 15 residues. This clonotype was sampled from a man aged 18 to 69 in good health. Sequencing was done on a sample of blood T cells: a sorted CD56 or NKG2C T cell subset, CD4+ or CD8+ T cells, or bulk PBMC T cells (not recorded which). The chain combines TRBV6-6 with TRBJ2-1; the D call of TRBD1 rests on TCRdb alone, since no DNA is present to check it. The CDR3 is CASSFSRTGANEQFF.